These 31 T cell receptor beta chains originate from one sample sequenced in a study of blood T cells in healthy people across ages (dated by TCRdb to between 2015 and 2017). The library was made by 5' RACE. The sequencer listed for this sample is Illumina HiSeq 2500. A second PCR of roughly 7 to 11 cycles was performed with a sample-barcoded 5' primer and a J-beta primer mix. Through fastp at Q25 and MiXCR, TCRdb rebuilt clones from the public reads, retaining in-frame beta chains. Identical CDR3 protein sequences are pooled into one entry, listed with their most common genes and DNA. This sample has a few hundred thousand distinct CDR3 sequences in its table, and around 29% of those were observed once. The ten top clones hold about 30% of the sample. The source material was blood. The receptors derive from a woman aged 70-85 years in good health.

Only a few counts were recorded for this clonotype. The V gene is TRBV20-1, the J gene TRBJ2-3, with TRBD1 identical over 8 bases. Germline trimming cut 4 bases from V and 6 bases from J; bases unmatched to any gene: 3. Germline values: CDR1 DFQATT, CDR2 SNEGSKA (reference sequence). This CDR3 is 12 amino acids long. CDR3 nucleotides: TGCAGTGCTATACAGGGGGTGGATACGCAGTATTTT. It translates to CSAIQGVDTQYF.

This clonotype was counted between two and nine times. The chain has TRBV19 and TRBJ2-6; 8 positions match TRBD1. The CDR3 is made up of 17 amino acids. Germline CDR1 is LNHDA and CDR2 is SQIVND (reference sequence). V lost 6 bases to trimming and J lost 1 base; unmatched junction nucleotides: 8. The CDR3 DNA is TGTGCCAGTAGCCTCGGGACAGGAGTTTCTGGGGCCAACGTCCTGACTTTC. The encoded protein is CASSLGTGVSGANVLTF.

The table lists this clonotype with a few counts. The chain joins TRBV6-5 to TRBJ2-1, with 12 positions matching TRBD1. The J call may be mistaken, given a closer DNA end match to TRBJ2-5. This CDR3 spans 15 amino acids. Germline CDR1 and CDR2: MNHEY and SVGAGI. CDR3 in amino acids: CASSSRDRGLKTQYF. CDR3 in DNA: TGTGCCAGCAGTTCCCGGGACAGGGGGCTAAAGACCCAGTACTTC.

The chain couples TRBV7-2 to TRBJ1-6; tentatively, D is TRBD1 (5 bases). V was trimmed by 5 bases and J by 9 bases, leaving 14 bases between them. CDR1 SGHTA and CDR2 FQGNSA come from the germline V gene. The CDR3 has 14 amino acids. The DNA for the CDR3 is TGTGCCAGCAGCCCAACCCTTAGGGGTTCACCCCTCCACTTT. Encoded protein: CASSPTLRGSPLHF.

This clonotype came up a few times. The rearrangement uses TRBV15 and TRBJ2-1, with 12 bases fitting TRBD2. This CDR3 comprises 15 residues. The ends lost 5 bases at V and 7 bases at J; junction bases unmatched: 6. In germline, CDR1 is LNHNV, CDR2 YYDKDF (reference sequence). For the CDR3, the DNA is TGTGCCACCAGCCGAGGACTAGCGGGAAGGAATGAGCAGTTCTTC. Translated: CATSRGLAGRNEQFF. Drawing the rest from reference TRBV15 and TRBJ2-1, the complete variable domain is DAMVIQNPRYQVTQFGKPVTLSCSQTLNHNVMYWYQQKSSQAPKLLFHYYDKDFNNEADTPDNFQSRRPNTSFCFLDIRSPGLGDTAMYLCATSRGLAGRNEQFFGPGTRLTVL.

This clonotype was seen only a few times. V and J are TRBV6-1 and TRBJ1-5; TRBD1 might be the D (5 bases). V was cut by 0 bases and J by 4 bases, with 10 bases left in between. Germline loops: CDR1 MNHNS, CDR2 SASEGT. The length of the CDR3 is 15 residues. The CDR3: CASSEARRGNQPQHF. CDR3 nucleotides: TGTGCCAGCAGTGAAGCGCGACGGGGGAATCAGCCCCAGCATTTT.

The V gene is TRBV28, the J gene TRBJ2-7, with 8 nucleotides matching TRBD2. In germline, CDR1 is MDHEN, CDR2 SYDVKM. CDR3 length equals 14 residues. CDR3 nucleotide sequence: TGTGCTTCGACTGTGGGGGGACTAGCCTACGAGCAGTACTTC. Amino acid sequence: CASTVGGLAYEQYF.

This clonotype was seen a few times. The genes are TRBV7-8 and TRBJ2-7; TRBD2 is a possible D gene (5 bases). The germline V and J ends were trimmed by 0 bases and 7 bases, with 19 bases remaining between them. Germline CDR1 SGHVS, CDR2 FQNEAQ. This CDR3 has 16 amino acids. Written as DNA, the CDR3 is TGTGCCAGCAGCTTAGCGACCGTCGGAGGTTTGGAAGAGCAGTACTTC. Its translation is CASSLATVGGLEEQYF.

The CDR3 DNA follows: TGTGCCAGCGGGCGGAACACCGGGGAGCTGTTTTTT. It specifies CASGRNTGELFF. V is TRBV7-6 and J is TRBJ2-2; D gene ambiguous. CDR3 length: 12 residues. Germline V gene lookup returns CDR1 SGHVS and CDR2 FNYEAQ. The V and J ends lost 8 bases and 1 base respectively, with 5 bases between them.

DNA for the CDR3: TGTGCCAGCGGGTCTACAGGGTCTCTAGGGGCCAACGTCCTGACTTTC. Its translation: CASGSTGSLGANVLTF. V and J are TRBV28 and TRBJ2-6; TRBD1 might be the D (6 bases). V shed 8 bases and J shed 4 bases, with 18 bases lying between them. Germline V gene lookup returns CDR1 MDHEN and CDR2 SYDVKM. CDR3 length: 16 residues.

The table lists this clonotype with many counts. This CDR3 is CASSTTRGHEQYF. The CDR3 DNA follows: TGTGCCAGCAGTACCACGCGGGGCCACGAGCAGTACTTC. The chain links TRBV12-3 or TRBV12-4 to TRBJ2-7, with D maybe TRBD2 (6 bases). The germline V and J ends were trimmed by 5 bases and 5 bases, with 13 bases remaining between them. The CDR3 length is 13 residues.

This clonotype was seen more than once but under ten times. The chain has TRBV20-1 and TRBJ1-6, with 9 bases that match TRBD1. Germline CDR1 is DFQATT and CDR2 is SNEGSKA (reference sequence). J gave up 9 bases and V 5 bases, and 8 bases lay outside the gene matches. The CDR3 runs 14 residues. As DNA, the CDR3 is TGCAGTGCTGTAATGGACAGGGGCCTTTCACCCCTCCACTTT. Protein: CSAVMDRGLSPLHF.

This clonotype has just a few counts. The chain couples TRBV20-1 to TRBJ2-5, with 7 bases lining up with TRBD1. Germline CDR1 DFQATT, CDR2 SNEGSKA (reference sequence). After removal of 6 bases from V and 4 bases from J, the junction contained 5 bases not matched to a gene. The CDR3 contains 12 residues. The CDR3 DNA follows: TGCAGTGCACCCGACAGGGTAGAGACCCAGTACTTC. It encodes CSAPDRVETQYF.

J is TRBJ2-5 and V is TRBV14; 7 nucleotides line up with TRBD1. The last part of the DNA fits TRBJ2-7 better; the J call may be wrong. Per germline, CDR1 SGHDN and CDR2 FVKESK. This CDR3 spans 14 amino acids. CDR3 sequence (DNA): TGTGCCAGCAGCCAAGATTACAGGGGTTACGAGCAGTACTTC. Amino acid sequence: CASSQDYRGYEQYF.

This clonotype has ten or more counts. The J gene is TRBJ1-1, the V gene TRBV29-1; no clear D. Germline values: CDR1 SQVTM, CDR2 ANQGSEA. The CDR3 loop spans 11 amino acids. Trimming took 6 bases from V and 1 from J, leaving 6 bases between them. CDR3 loop: CSVNRNTEAFF. The CDR3 DNA sequence: TGCAGCGTCAACAGGAACACTGAAGCTTTCTTT.

About this clonotype: A read error may account for a junction end that differs from germline. The rearrangement uses TRBV3-1 and TRBJ2-6; D gene unclear. Germline V gene sequence: CDR1 LGHDT, CDR2 YNNKEL (reference sequence). This CDR3 spans 15 amino acids. The CDR3 DNA is TGTGCTAGCAGCCGAAGGGCCTCTGGGGCCAACGTCCTGACTTTC. This gives the protein CASSRRASGANVLTF.

This clonotype came up a few times. This chain connects TRBV3-1 to TRBJ2-3, with D unresolved. This CDR3 is 12 amino acids long. Germline V gene lookup returns CDR1 LGHDT and CDR2 YNNKEL (reference sequence). V gave up 2 bases and J gave up 5 bases, with 5 bases separating them. The CDR3 bases are TGTGCCAGCAGCCAACGAGGAGATACGCAGTATTTT. As protein: CASSQRGDTQYF.

The chain joins TRBV20-1 to TRBJ1-3; D is unclear. Trimming took off 5 bases at V and 0 bases at J, with 11 bases between the two ends. Germline CDR1 is DFQATT and CDR2 is SNEGSKA (reference sequence). This CDR3 has 14 residues. CDR3 loop: CSAGRISSGNTIYF. CDR3 in DNA: TGCAGTGCTGGACGGATAAGCTCTGGAAACACCATATATTTT.

The sample holds a few counts of this clonotype. The chain joins TRBV20-1 to TRBJ2-7; D not resolved. The assigned J gene may be wrong: the sequence end matches TRBJ2-5 better. The germline CDR1 and CDR2 sequences are DFQATT and SNEGSKA (reference sequence). The CDR3 runs 13 residues. The CDR3 bases are TGCAGTGCTAGGTTCTCCCAAGGCGAGACCCAGTACTTC. This gives the protein CSARFSQGETQYF.

This clonotype came up a few times. The genes are TRBV28 and TRBJ1-5, with TRBD1 identical over 7 bases. The junction had 8 bases not matched to a gene; V was cut back by 6 bases and J by 6 bases. Germline V gene data show CDR1 as MDHEN and CDR2 as SYDVKM. The CDR3 sequence is 14 residues long. The CDR3 DNA is TGTGCCAGCAGCCCCACAGGGGACGCTCAGCCCCAGCATTTT. It is translated as CASSPTGDAQPQHF.

The rearrangement uses TRBV11-2 and TRBJ1-4, with unresolved D. Germline V gene lookup returns CDR1 SGHAT and CDR2 FQNNGV. This CDR3 has 15 amino acids. The germline V and J ends were trimmed by 5 bases and 8 bases, with 18 bases remaining between them. CDR3 protein: CASSLGLRLEEKLFF. For the CDR3, the DNA is TGTGCCAGCAGCCTCGGGTTACGGTTGGAGGAAAAACTGTTTTTT.

This sequence joins TRBV20-1 and TRBJ2-5; the match to TRBD1 covers 9 bases. TRBJ2-1 explains the end of the DNA better; the J call may be wrong. This CDR3 region has 13 residues. CDR1 and CDR2 from the germline V gene are DFQATT and SNEGSKA (reference sequence). CDR3 residues: CSARETGGWEQFF. The DNA of the CDR3 is TGCAGTGCTAGAGAAACAGGGGGCTGGGAGCAGTTCTTC.

The CDR3 DNA is TGTGCCAGCACCTCCTCGGAGACCCAGTACTTC. It codes for CASTSSETQYF. The chain recombines TRBV7-2 with TRBJ2-5, with D unresolved. The V gene's germline CDR1 is SGHTA and CDR2 FQGNSA. Between the trimmed V and J ends, which lost 7 bases and 5 bases, there was a span of 8 bases. The CDR3 runs to 11 residues.

The V gene is TRBV12-3 or TRBV12-4, the J gene TRBJ1-5, with D unclear. This CDR3 spans 15 amino acids. V shed 5 bases and J shed 0 bases, with 11 bases lying between them. The CDR3 DNA follows: TGTGCCAGCAGTCTCTCCGGCCCTAGCAATCAGCCCCAGCATTTT. Its translation is CASSLSGPSNQPQHF.

The chain links TRBV7-2 to TRBJ2-5; D possibly corresponds to TRBD1 (7 bases). Trimming left V 5 bases short and J 1 base short, with 17 bases between. The germline CDR1 and CDR2 sequences are SGHTA and FQGNSA. This CDR3 spans 16 amino acids. The CDR3 region is CASSLGQGGLQETQYF. As DNA, the CDR3 is TGTGCCAGCAGCCTAGGCCAGGGGGGACTCCAAGAGACCCAGTACTTC.

Comment on this clonotype: The CDR3 end shows no conserved phenylalanine or tryptophan, and so a read error is likely. J is TRBJ2-2 and V is TRBV11-2; 15 bases fit TRBD2. The V and J ends lost 5 bases and 5 bases, in that order; junction bases with no gene match: 3. This CDR3 is 16 amino acids long. Germline V CDR1 and CDR2: SGHAT, FQNNGV. CDR3: CASSPGLAGGTGELFS. Written as DNA, the CDR3 is TGTGCCAGCAGCCCGGGACTAGCGGGAGGTACCGGGGAGCTGTTTTCT.

This chain uses TRBV5-1 with TRBJ2-1; 11 bases align to TRBD2. CDR1 SGHRS and CDR2 YFSETQ come from the germline V gene. V lost 2 bases, J lost 2 bases, and 3 bases stayed unmatched. This CDR3 contains 16 residues. The CDR3 DNA follows: TGCGCCAGCAGCTTACCGACTAGCGGGGCCTACAATGAGCAGTTCTTC. This translates into CASSLPTSGAYNEQFF.

This clonotype came up a few times. This rearrangement joins TRBV7-8 to TRBJ2-5, with 8 bases lining up with TRBD2. The CDR3 loop spans 14 amino acids. V lost 3 bases, J lost 2 bases, and 2 bases stayed unmatched. Germline CDR1 and CDR2: SGHVS and FQNEAQ. CDR3 sequence (DNA): TGTGCCAGCAGCTTTACTAGCGGACAAGAGACCCAGTACTTC. This encodes CASSFTSGQETQYF.

The chain links TRBV5-6 to TRBJ1-2; TRBD1 matches 7 bases. The germline CDR1 and CDR2 sequences are SGHDT and YYEEEE. This CDR3 contains 14 residues. V gave up 4 bases and J gave up 3 bases; unmatched junction bases: 6. The CDR3 DNA is TGTGCCAGCAGCCCGGGACAGCCCCACTATGGCTACACCTTC. It specifies CASSPGQPHYGYTF.

The rearrangement uses TRBV20-1 and TRBJ1-4; D is ambiguous. V was pared by 3 bases and J by 13 bases, with 12 bases between. Germline loops: CDR1 DFQATT, CDR2 SNEGSKA (reference sequence). The CDR3 consists of 11 residues. The CDR3 DNA sequence: TGCAGTGCTAGTGTAGACAAGGGACTGTTTTTT. It encodes CSASVDKGLFF.

This clonotype was detected only a few times. The chain employs TRBV20-1 and TRBJ1-1, with TRBD1 as a possible D gene (5 bases). Per the germline V gene, CDR1 is DFQATT and CDR2 is SNEGSKA (reference sequence). V dropped 2 bases and J dropped 2 bases, with 18 bases sitting between them. The CDR3 is 16 amino acids. The CDR3 bases are TGCAGTGCTAGAAGCACGGGGCGAAGCGTCAACACTGAAGCTTTCTTT. Translation gives CSARSTGRSVNTEAFF.